Below are 3 T cell receptor beta chains sequenced from a single sample in a study of blood T cell repertoires in COVID-19. The table came from immunoSEQ multiplex PCR; TCRdb's copy has only in-frame clones and leaves some out. The table has approximately 27,000 clones, 88% seen once; the top ten hold more than 7.5%. Source material: peripheral blood. Receptor source: a woman between 50 and 59 years old with active COVID-19.

The V call is TRBV19, the J call TRBJ1-4; tentative D call: TRBD1 (6 bases). Germline values: CDR1 LNHDA, CDR2 SQIVND (reference sequence). V lost 6 bases, J lost 7 bases, and 15 bases lay in between. This CDR3 is built from 14 residues. CDR3 DNA sequence: TGTGCCAGTAGCTCGACAGGTTGGGTTGAAAAACTGTTTTTT. Encoded protein: CASSSTGWVEKLFF.

V usage is TRBV7-9 and J usage is TRBJ2-1, with 7 bases fitting TRBD2. V gave up 6 bases and J gave up 14 bases; unmatched junction bases: 10. The CDR3 contains 12 residues. Germline V CDR1 and CDR2: SEHNR, FQNEAQ (reference sequence). The CDR3 DNA reads TGTGCCAGCAGTCCTAGCGGCGAGAGGGAGTTCTTC. Translated, it gives CASSPSGEREFF.

This chain connects TRBV6-1 to TRBJ2-7; D is possibly TRBD2 (7 bases). The CDR3 runs to 17 residues. Germline V gives CDR1 MNHNS, CDR2 SASEGT. Trimming shortened V by 1 base and J by 2 bases, and 18 bases separated the two germline ends. CDR3 sequence (DNA): TGTGCCAGCAGTGAAGGGACCCTAGCGGAGGGGGCCTACGAGCAGTACTTC. Translating gives CASSEGTLAEGAYEQYF.